This paragraph covers one TCR beta chain sequence. Germline assignment: CDR1 WSHSY and CDR2 SAAADI. The length of the CDR3 is 15 residues. V lost 6 bases and J 2 bases, leaving 13 bases between the germline ends. Repertoires were generated with immunoSEQ multiplex PCR, while TCRdb's copy carries only in-frame clones and drops some. The sample includes roughly 100,000 clones, 75% to 90% of them seen just once. This record belongs to a study of control samples from healthy donors and cancer patients. The sequence was obtained from a man aged 55-75 years with lung cancer. The sample was PBMCs. The chain joins TRBV10-2 to TRBJ2-2, with D maybe TRBD1 (5 bases). CDR3 protein: CASRSREGNTGELFF. The DNA for the CDR3 is TGCGCCAGCAGAAGCAGGGAAGGAAACACCGGGGAGCTGTTTTTT.